These T cell receptor beta chains were read from a single sample in a study of metastatic and nonmetastatic thyroid tumors. Using MiXCR, TCRdb re-called clones from the PCR reads. This sample yields around 23,000 clones, of which 11% are seen a single time; 30% belongs to the top ten. Material for sequencing was blood. Receptor source: a female donor with papillary thyroid cancer or a benign thyroid nodule (not recorded which). Some clones in this sample may be carry-over from other donors' samples. CDR3s include the opening cysteine and the closing phenylalanine or tryptophan. D genes are given only for firm matches. Rows may omit the clone size; those that give it use once, few, many or a size class.

V gene: TRBV7-2
J gene: TRBJ1-4
D gene: -
clone size: many
CDR3 protein: CASRSGGATNEKLFF
CDR3 DNA: TGTGCCAGCAGGTCCGGGGGGGCAACTAATGAAAAACTGTTTTTT

V gene: TRBV27
J gene: TRBJ1-3
D gene: -
clone size: -
CDR3 protein: CASSRNPGSGDTIYF
CDR3 DNA: TGTGCCAGCAGCCGAAACCCGGGCTCTGGAGACACCATATATTTT

V gene: TRBV7-9
J gene: TRBJ1-4
D gene: TRBD1
clone size: few
CDR3 protein: CASSSWTGEKLFF
CDR3 DNA: TGTGCCAGCAGCTCTTGGACAGGTGAAAAACTGTTTTTT

V gene: TRBV27
J gene: TRBJ2-2
D gene: TRBD1
clone size: -
CDR3 protein: CASILVPSGTAETGELFF
CDR3 DNA: TGTGCCAGCATTTTAGTCCCCTCGGGGACAGCGGAAACCGGTGAGCTGTTTTTT

V gene: TRBV27
J gene: TRBJ2-1
D gene: -
clone size: many
CDR3 protein: CASSFSGVGYNEQFF
CDR3 DNA: TGTGCCAGCAGTTTCTCGGGAGTCGGGTACAATGAGCAGTTCTTC

V gene: TRBV7-2
J gene: TRBJ2-2
D gene: -
clone size: many
CDR3 protein: CASSFKGRELFF
CDR3 DNA: TGTGCCAGCAGCTTCAAGGGACGGGAGCTGTTTTTT

V gene: TRBV5-4
J gene: TRBJ2-2
D gene: TRBD2
clone size: -
CDR3 protein: CASSPGLAGVPGELFF
CDR3 DNA: TGTGCCAGCAGTCCTGGACTAGCGGGAGTACCCGGGGAGCTGTTTTTT

V gene: TRBV6-1
J gene: TRBJ2-3
D gene: -
clone size: medium-sized
CDR3 protein: CASSLRAGPTDTQYF
CDR3 DNA: TGTGCCAGCAGTTTAAGGGCGGGACCCACAGATACGCAGTATTTT

V gene: TRBV3-1
J gene: TRBJ2-1
D gene: -
clone size: many
CDR3 protein: CASSGGPGLQFF
CDR3 DNA: TGTGCCAGCAGCGGGGGACCGGGACTCCAGTTCTTC

V gene: TRBV20-1
J gene: TRBJ1-2
D gene: -
clone size: many
CDR3 protein: CSARYTVGGAGGYTF
CDR3 DNA: TGCAGTGCTAGATATACGGTGGGGGGGGCCGGTGGCTACACCTTC

V gene: TRBV7-2
J gene: TRBJ2-1
D gene: TRBD2
clone size: many
CDR3 protein: CASSLAGLAEHLIYNEQFF
CDR3 DNA: TGTGCCAGCAGCTTAGCTGGACTAGCGGAGCACCTTATATACAATGAGCAGTTCTTC

V gene: TRBV7-3
J gene: TRBJ2-7
D gene: TRBD2
clone size: many
CDR3 protein: CASSLIGGREYEQYF
CDR3 DNA: TGTGCCAGCAGCTTAATAGGCGGGAGGGAATACGAGCAGTACTTC

V gene: TRBV5-6
J gene: TRBJ1-1
D gene: -
clone size: many
CDR3 protein: CASSLIWQPNTEAFF
CDR3 DNA: TGTGCCAGCAGCTTAATCTGGCAGCCCAACACTGAAGCTTTCTTT

V gene: TRBV5-4
J gene: TRBJ2-1
D gene: -
clone size: -
CDR3 protein: CASSTPLGPNNEQFF
CDR3 DNA: TGTGCCAGCAGTACCCCGCTAGGGCCCAACAATGAGCAGTTCTTC

V gene: TRBV13
J gene: TRBJ2-2
D gene: -
clone size: -
CDR3 protein: CASSRKGQNTGELFF
CDR3 DNA: TGTGCCAGCAGCCGGAAGGGGCAGAACACCGGGGAGCTGTTTTTT

V gene: TRBV15
J gene: TRBJ1-2
D gene: -
clone size: -
CDR3 protein: CATSRGTELRYGYTF
CDR3 DNA: TGTGCCACCAGCAGAGGGACAGAGTTAAGATATGGCTACACCTTC

V gene: TRBV6-8
J gene: TRBJ1-1
D gene: -
clone size: many
CDR3 protein: CASSPTGNTEAFF
CDR3 DNA: TGTGCCAGCAGCCCTACAGGGAACACTGAAGCTTTCTTT

V gene: TRBV6-1
J gene: TRBJ1-6
D gene: -
clone size: few
CDR3 protein: CASIPSTGRSSPLHF
CDR3 DNA: TGTGCCAGCATCCCCTCCACAGGGCGATCTTCACCCCTCCACTTT

V gene: TRBV6-1
J gene: TRBJ2-5
D gene: -
clone size: many
CDR3 protein: CASTHIQGTQYF
CDR3 DNA: TGTGCCAGCACCCACATTCAGGGGACCCAGTACTTC

V gene: TRBV12-3/TRBV12-4
J gene: TRBJ1-2
D gene: -
clone size: -
CDR3 protein: CASITEAHAYTF
CDR3 DNA: TGTGCCAGCATAACAGAGGCGCATGCCTACACCTTC

V gene: TRBV12-3/TRBV12-4
J gene: TRBJ2-1
D gene: -
clone size: medium-sized
CDR3 protein: CASSIIRNEQFF
CDR3 DNA: TGTGCCAGCAGTATCATACGGAATGAGCAGTTCTTC

V gene: TRBV20-1
J gene: TRBJ2-3
D gene: TRBD2
clone size: many
CDR3 protein: CSAAPGDYGKDTQYF
CDR3 DNA: TGCAGTGCAGCCCCGGGGGACTACGGCAAAGATACGCAGTATTTT

V gene: TRBV27
J gene: TRBJ1-5
D gene: -
clone size: many
CDR3 protein: CASRNGAGLLDQPQHF
CDR3 DNA: TGTGCCAGCAGAAATGGGGCAGGGTTGCTCGATCAGCCCCAGCATTTT

V gene: TRBV3-1
J gene: TRBJ2-3
D gene: TRBD2
clone size: many
CDR3 protein: CASSQVRGGGQYF
CDR3 DNA: TGTGCCAGCAGCCAAGTCCGGGGGGGGGGCCAGTATTTT

V gene: TRBV2
J gene: TRBJ2-3
D gene: -
clone size: many
CDR3 protein: CASSRTAVDTQYF
CDR3 DNA: TGTGCCAGCAGTCGGACCGCGGTAGATACGCAGTATTTT

V gene: TRBV6-5
J gene: TRBJ1-3
D gene: -
clone size: many
CDR3 protein: CASSYSTGSGNTIYF
CDR3 DNA: TGTGCCAGCAGTTACTCGACGGGGTCTGGAAACACCATATATTTT

V gene: TRBV9
J gene: TRBJ1-4
D gene: -
clone size: many
CDR3 protein: CASSVARGTNEKLFF
CDR3 DNA: TGTGCCAGCAGCGTAGCCAGGGGAACTAATGAAAAACTGTTTTTT

V gene: TRBV5-1
J gene: TRBJ1-5
D gene: -
clone size: many
CDR3 protein: CASSLNGGAGQPQHF
CDR3 DNA: TGCGCCAGCAGCTTGAACGGGGGCGCCGGACAGCCCCAGCATTTT

V gene: TRBV28
J gene: TRBJ1-1
D gene: -
clone size: many
CDR3 protein: CASSSRATEAFF
CDR3 DNA: TGTGCCAGCAGTTCCAGGGCCACTGAAGCTTTCTTT

V gene: TRBV20-1
J gene: TRBJ2-5
D gene: -
clone size: -
CDR3 protein: CSAINPGRARETQYF
CDR3 DNA: TGCAGTGCCATAAACCCGGGCAGGGCTAGGGAGACCCAGTACTTC

V gene: TRBV6-2/TRBV6-3
J gene: TRBJ2-7
D gene: -
clone size: medium-sized
CDR3 protein: CASSAPGRDTYEQYF
CDR3 DNA: TGTGCCAGCAGCGCCCCGGGACGGGATACCTACGAGCAGTACTTC

V gene: TRBV6-5
J gene: TRBJ1-1
D gene: TRBD1
clone size: many
CDR3 protein: CASSYVGTGVTEAFF
CDR3 DNA: TGTGCCAGCAGTTACGTCGGGACAGGGGTCACTGAAGCTTTTTTT

V gene: TRBV6-1
J gene: TRBJ2-7
D gene: -
clone size: medium-sized
CDR3 protein: CASSGVRTYEQYF
CDR3 DNA: TGTGCCAGCAGTGGCGTCAGAACCTACGAGCAGTACTTC

V gene: TRBV12-3/TRBV12-4
J gene: TRBJ1-1
D gene: TRBD1
clone size: many
CDR3 protein: CASRSGTESFF
CDR3 DNA: TGTGCCAGCAGAAGTGGGACAGAGAGTTTCTTT

V gene: TRBV28
J gene: TRBJ2-7
D gene: -
clone size: -
CDR3 protein: CAISLNRCLYEQYF
CDR3 DNA: TGTGCCATCAGTTTAAACAGGTGCCTCTACGAGCAGTACTTC

V gene: TRBV20-1
J gene: TRBJ2-4
D gene: TRBD2
clone size: -
CDR3 protein: CSAQLAGERSIQYF
CDR3 DNA: TGCAGTGCTCAACTGGCGGGAGAGAGGAGCATTCAGTACTTC

V gene: TRBV28
J gene: TRBJ2-7
D gene: -
clone size: medium-sized
CDR3 protein: CASNYYRGGNYEQYF
CDR3 DNA: TGTGCCAGTAACTATTACAGGGGGGGAAACTACGAGCAGTACTTC

V gene: TRBV5-5
J gene: TRBJ1-1
D gene: TRBD1
clone size: many
CDR3 protein: CASSFTGESSAFF
CDR3 DNA: TGTGCCAGCAGCTTTACAGGGGAGTCCTCAGCTTTCTTT

V gene: TRBV28
J gene: TRBJ2-3
D gene: -
clone size: few
CDR3 protein: CASSPSHGVKDTDTQYF
CDR3 DNA: TGTGCCAGCAGTCCCTCTCATGGGGTCAAGGACACAGATACGCAGTATTTT

V gene: TRBV28
J gene: TRBJ2-1
D gene: -
clone size: few
CDR3 protein: CASSLFTSVLEYHF
CDR3 DNA: TGTGCCAGCAGTTTATTTACGTCTGTCCTAGAATATCACTTC